Sequencing of this T cell receptor beta chain was carried out in a study of CD8 T cells in ankylosing spondylitis. CDR3 length: 14 residues. V was trimmed by 2 bases and J by 12 bases, leaving 16 bases between them. Looked up from germline, CDR1 is SGHNT and CDR2 is YENEEA. TCRdb used MiXCR to reprocess the 5' RACE reads, holding one entry per CDR3 protein. The data hold approximately 69,000 distinct CDR3 sequences, with about 5.2% observed a single time. This clonotype was observed at least ten times. The antigen remains undetermined. Findings and limits, study-wide: Matched ankylosing spondylitis synovial fluid reportedly contained a significantly enriched population of disease-linked clones. Certain motif variants had earlier appeared in reactive arthritis synovial fluid and blood. Within ankylosing spondylitis blood, a TCR beta motif made up of several highly homologous variants appeared to be characteristic.

The TCR comes from a male donor with ankylosing spondylitis or in good health (not recorded which). The sequenced material came from blood, either unsorted or a sorted T cell fraction (not recorded which). The chain employs TRBV11-3 and TRBJ1-4; a possible D gene is TRBD1 (5 bases). The chain's CDR3 is CASSLSQGLAELFF. The CDR3 DNA reads TGTGCCAGCAGCTTAAGCCAGGGCTTAGCGGAACTGTTTTTT.